These 10 T cell receptor beta chains originate from one sample sequenced in a study of tumor-infiltrating lymphocytes in primary liver carcinoma. With 500 to 650 ng total RNA as template and a constant-region primer, TCR beta cDNA was made. What produced the TCR beta libraries was three nested multiplex PCR rounds using slightly modified ARM-PCR. The first two PCR rounds, roughly 9 cycles each, used TRBV1-TRBV30 forward primers and a C-beta reverse primer. MiXCR, run by TCRdb on the multiplex PCR reads, gives a single entry per CDR3 protein. This table has around 54,000 distinct CDR3 sequences, over 70% appearing once. Starting material for RNA and DNA co-extraction consisted of roughly 19-30 mg of unsorted bulk tissue. Source material: liver tumor tissue from sampling region 2. The subset is: tumor region T2, inferior pole. These receptors originate from a man aged 35-49 years with primary liver carcinoma and hepatitis B virus infection.

Comment on this clonotype: One end of the junction is discordant with germline, which a read error may explain. The V call is TRBV7-9, the J call TRBJ2-3; D possibly corresponds to TRBD2 (6 bases). The length of the CDR3 is 12 residues. Germline CDR1 SEHNR, CDR2 FQNEAQ (reference sequence). Here the CDR3 DNA reads TGTGCCAGTAGCTTAGCGGTAGATACGCAGTATTTT. This codes for CASSLAVDTQYF.

By share, this clonotype counts as medium-sized. The chain employs TRBV12-5 and TRBJ2-7, with D possibly TRBD2 on 5 matching bases. Germline values: CDR1 LGHNT, CDR2 FRNRAP. The CDR3 is made up of 11 amino acids. V lost 8 bases, J lost 6 bases, and 11 bases lay in between. The CDR3 DNA reads as TGTGCTAGTCCCCCGGGGTCCGAGCAGTACTTC. Translating it yields CASPPGSEQYF.

To note about this clonotype: A much larger clone differs by one base, so this may be a read error. The rearrangement links TRBV25-1 to TRBJ2-1; maybe TRBD1 (5 bases). From germline, CDR1 is MGHDK and CDR2 SYGVNS. CDR3 length equals 11 residues. DNA of the CDR3: TGTGCCAACAGTGTAGGGGATTGGCAGTTCTTC. It translates to CANSVGDWQFF.

With regard to this clonotype: Germline is not matched at one junction end, which may reflect a read error. The gene calls are TRBV11-3 and TRBJ2-2; 7 bases agree with TRBD1. This CDR3 has 17 amino acids. The germline V gene encodes CDR1 SGHNT and CDR2 YENEEA. The CDR3 sequence: CASSIGGQGVNSGELFF. For the CDR3, the DNA is TGTGCCAGCAGCATAGGCGGGCAGGGGGTGAACAGCGGGGAGCTGTTTTTT.

As for this clonotype: A read error may produce the germline difference seen at one junction end. The chain uses TRBV4-1 and TRBJ2-1; 9 bases are a match to TRBD2. CDR3 length: 16 residues. Germline V gene data show CDR1 as MGHRA and CDR2 as YSYEKL. CDR3 protein: CASSQAGGRGESERFF. CDR3 nucleotides: TGCGCCAGCAGCCAAGCTGGCGGGAGGGGGGAGAGTGAGCGGTTCTTC.

To note about this clonotype: One end of the junction fails to match germline, which may point to a read error. The chain carries TRBV10-3 and TRBJ2-1; D is unresolved. This CDR3 has 14 residues. Per germline, CDR1 ENHRY and CDR2 SYGVKD. CDR3 sequence: CVISESRAADVQFF. CDR3 sequence (DNA): TGTGTCATCAGTGAGTCTAGGGCGGCCGATGTGCAGTTCTTC.

The gene calls are TRBV7-2 and TRBJ1-1; D gene uncertain. Germline V gene sequence: CDR1 SGHTA, CDR2 FQGNSA. The CDR3 is 13 residues long. Trimming shortened V by 5 bases and J by 1 base, and 8 bases separated the two germline ends. This CDR3 reads CASSPRANTEAFF. CDR3 sequence (DNA): TGTGCCAGCAGCCCACGGGCGAACACTGAAGCTTTCTTT.

V and J are TRBV6-5 and TRBJ2-5, with D unresolved. Germline V gives CDR1 MNHEY, CDR2 SVGAGI. V lost 2 bases and J lost 2, with 9 bases in between. This CDR3 has 14 amino acids. CDR3 nucleotide sequence: TGTGCCAGCAGTTACAATCTCGATCAAGAGACCCAGTACTTC. It is translated as CASSYNLDQETQYF.

Points on this clonotype: At one end, the junction sequence differs from germline, possibly due to a read error. V and J are TRBV4-1 and TRBJ2-7; 8 nucleotides agree with TRBD2. The CDR3 has 17 residues. Germline V gives CDR1 MGHRA, CDR2 YSYEKL. The CDR3 region has the DNA TGCGCCAGCAGCCATGGACTAGCAGGAGGCTCGGGCTACGAGCAGCACTTC. It codes for CASSHGLAGGSGYEQHF.

As concerns this clonotype: One junction end disagrees with the germline gene, perhaps due to a read error. The genes are TRBV6-5 and TRBJ2-7, with 9 bases that match TRBD1. Germline CDR1 MNHEY, CDR2 SVGAGI. This CDR3 is built from 14 residues. The CDR3 protein is CAGSYYRQGGEQYF. CDR3 nucleotide sequence: TGTGCCGGCAGTTACTATAGACAGGGGGGCGAGCAGTACTTC.